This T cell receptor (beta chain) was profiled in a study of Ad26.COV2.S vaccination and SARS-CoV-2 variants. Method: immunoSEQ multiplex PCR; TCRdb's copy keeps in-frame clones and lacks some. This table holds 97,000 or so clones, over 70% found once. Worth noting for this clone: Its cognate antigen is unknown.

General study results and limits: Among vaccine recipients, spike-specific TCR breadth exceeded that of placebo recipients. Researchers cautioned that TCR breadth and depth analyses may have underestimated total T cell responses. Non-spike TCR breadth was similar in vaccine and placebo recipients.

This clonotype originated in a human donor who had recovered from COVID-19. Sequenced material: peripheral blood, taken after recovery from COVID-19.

CDR3 in amino acids: CASKDRTTDTQYF. CDR3 DNA: TGTGCCAGCAAGGACAGGACCACAGATACGCAGTATTTT. The chain uses TRBV27 and TRBJ2-3; 7 bases align to TRBD1. The CDR3 is 13 residues long. Trimming cost V 7 bases and J 2 bases; bases outside gene matches: 3. Germline V gene lookup returns CDR1 MNHEY and CDR2 SMNVEV (reference sequence).